The source of this TCR beta chain is a study of T cells in Graves' hyperthyroidism and ophthalmopathy. Findings and caveats of the study: Patients with ophthalmopathy were separated from those with stable hyperthyroidism by a 13 V-J model.

There were TCR beta CDR3 regions amplified from RNA transcripts. HTBI primers were the set used in a first-round RT-PCR of the TCR CDR3. MiXCR was run by TCRdb on the multiplex PCR reads, yielding one entry per CDR3 protein. The sample holds under 800,000 distinct CDR3 sequences, around 13% seen once. The CDR3 is made up of 14 amino acids. V lost 3 bases to trimming and J lost 3 bases, with 12 bases between them. The V gene's germline CDR1 is SGHRS and CDR2 YFSETQ. Graves' hyperthyroidism qualified as stable when ophthalmopathy did not progress within 18 months. Those patients with uncontrolled infection, other autoimmune disease, pregnancy or lactation were excluded. This clonotype was found a few times. Its antigen is unknown.

The V gene is TRBV5-1, the J gene TRBJ2-5, with D maybe TRBD1 (6 bases). This TCR was sampled from a woman younger than 35 with Graves' hyperthyroidism. Sequencing input: blood. The CDR3 coding sequence is TGCGCCAGCAGCTGGACAGCTCGGGAAGAGACCCAGTACTTC. This translates into CASSWTAREETQYF.